This T cell receptor beta chain was recovered during a study of monozygotic twins with inflammatory bowel disease. CDR3 length: 15 residues. Germline values: CDR1 MNHEY, CDR2 SVGEGT. TCRdb re-called the 5' RACE reads and catalogs CDR3 proteins one per entry, DNA excluded. The listing contains about 160,000 distinct CDR3 sequences. The rearrangement joins TRBV6-2 or TRBV6-3 to TRBJ2-7; TCRdb selects TRBD1, and the lack of DNA leaves this call unchecked. Source material: blood. This receptor was identified in a human donor with ulcerative colitis or Crohn's disease, or a healthy co-twin of an affected twin (not recorded which). The CDR3 loop is CASSSTVTVIYEQYF.